The 4 T cell receptor beta chains reported below all come from one sample, sequenced in a study of blood T cell repertoires in COVID-19. This table comes from immunoSEQ multiplex PCR, and its TCRdb copy is limited to in-frame clones, with some not included. The data hold fewer than 300,000 clones, with around nine tenths observed a single time. Sequenced material: PBMCs or T cells enriched from blood (not recorded which). The source is a woman aged 30 to 39 who had recovered from COVID-19.

This chain links TRBV6-2 or TRBV6-3 with TRBJ2-7, with D possibly being TRBD2 (6 bases). CDR3 length: 16 residues. Germline CDR1 is MNHEY and CDR2 is SVGEGT. The V end was cut by 0 bases, the J end by 1 base, with 13 bases between. The CDR3 DNA follows: TGTGCCAGCAGTTACTCGCGGGACCGATCGTCCTACGAGCAGTACTTC. This translates into CASSYSRDRSSYEQYF.

CDR3 protein: CASSYGQGIFNEQFF. CDR3 in DNA: TGTGCCAGCAGCTACGGACAGGGCATTTTCAATGAGCAGTTCTTC. This rearrangement joins TRBV7-6 to TRBJ2-1; TRBD1 agrees at 8 bases. Germline V gene lookup returns CDR1 SGHVS and CDR2 FNYEAQ. The CDR3 runs to 15 residues. Trimming removed 4 bases from V and 6 bases from J; junction bases left unmatched: 8.

V usage is TRBV6-1 and J usage is TRBJ2-3, with a tentative D call TRBD2 (6 bases). Trimming shortened V by 0 bases and J by 0 bases, and 13 bases separated the two germline ends. The CDR3 consists of 17 residues. Germline assignment: CDR1 MNHNS and CDR2 SASEGT. CDR3 loop: CASSEAGGGASTDTQYF. The CDR3 region has the DNA TGTGCCAGCAGTGAAGCGGGAGGAGGAGCCAGCACAGATACGCAGTATTTT.

The chain recombines TRBV2 with TRBJ1-4, with a possible D match to TRBD1 (6 bases). The CDR3 runs 14 residues. Germline V gene sequence: CDR1 SNHLY, CDR2 FYNNEI. V shed 6 bases and J shed 7 bases, with 15 bases lying between them. The CDR3 coding sequence is TGTGCCAGCAGATTAATCGGACAGAGTGAAAAACTGTTTTTT. Its protein is CASRLIGQSEKLFF. The full variable domain, rest sourced from reference TRBV2 and TRBJ1-4, is EPEVTQTPSHQVTQMGQEVILRCVPISNHLYFYWYRQILGQKVEFLVSFYNNEISEKSEIFDDQFSVERPDGSNFTLKIRSTKLEDSAMYFCASRLIGQSEKLFFGSGTQLSVL.